The 3 T cell receptor beta chains presented below share a single source sample, sequenced in a study of blood T cell repertoires in COVID-19. This table comes from immunoSEQ multiplex PCR, and its TCRdb copy is limited to in-frame clones, with some not included. The sample holds fewer than 15,000 clones, more than 75% seen once. Sequenced: peripheral blood. Source of these receptors: a human donor in a cohort sampled during active COVID-19.

The chain couples TRBV29-1 to TRBJ2-7, with 7 bases fitting TRBD1. Germline assignment: CDR1 SQVTM and CDR2 ANQGSEA. The ends lost 1 base at V and 0 bases at J; junction bases unmatched: 6. The CDR3 loop spans 15 amino acids. This chain's CDR3 is CSVEGRQGGSYEQYF. The CDR3 DNA reads TGCAGCGTTGAAGGGAGACAGGGCGGCTCCTACGAGCAGTACTTC.

The V gene is TRBV19, the J gene TRBJ1-4, with D unclear. Germline loops: CDR1 LNHDA, CDR2 SQIVND (reference sequence). The V gene lost 5 bases and the J gene lost 0 bases, with 4 bases spanning the gap. The CDR3 runs 13 residues. This chain's CDR3 is CASSAATNEKLFF. In DNA form, the CDR3 reads TGTGCCAGTAGTGCGGCAACTAATGAAAAACTGTTTTTT. Complete variable domain (other parts from reference TRBV19 and TRBJ1-4): DGGITQSPKYLFRKEGQNVTLSCEQNLNHDAMYWYRQDPGQGLRLIYYSQIVNDFQKGDIAEGYSVSREKKESFPLTVTSAQKNPTAFYLCASSAATNEKLFFGSGTQLSVL.

V and J are TRBV7-3 and TRBJ2-1, with 7 nucleotides matching TRBD1. V lost 5 bases and J lost 4; bases outside the gene matches: 11. Germline lookup yields CDR1 SGHTA and CDR2 FQGTGA. The CDR3 has 16 amino acids. The CDR3 DNA follows: TGTGCCAGCAGCCCCCATACAGGGGTTTTTTACAATGAGCAGTTCTTC. Protein product: CASSPHTGVFYNEQFF.